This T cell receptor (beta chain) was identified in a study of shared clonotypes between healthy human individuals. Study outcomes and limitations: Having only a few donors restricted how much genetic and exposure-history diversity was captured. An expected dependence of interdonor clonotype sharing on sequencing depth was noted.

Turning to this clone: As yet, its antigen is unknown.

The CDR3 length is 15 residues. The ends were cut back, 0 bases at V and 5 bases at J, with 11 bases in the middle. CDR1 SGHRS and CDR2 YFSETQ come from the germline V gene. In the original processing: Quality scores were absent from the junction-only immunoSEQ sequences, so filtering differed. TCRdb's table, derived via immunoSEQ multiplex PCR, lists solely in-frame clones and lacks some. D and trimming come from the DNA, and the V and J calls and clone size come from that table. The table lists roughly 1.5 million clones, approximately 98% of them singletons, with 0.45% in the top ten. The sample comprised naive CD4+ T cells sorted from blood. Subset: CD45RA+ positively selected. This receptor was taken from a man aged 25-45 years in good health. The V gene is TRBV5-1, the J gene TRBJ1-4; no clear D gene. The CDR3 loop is CASSLEWAPNEKLFF. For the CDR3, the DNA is TGCGCCAGCAGCTTGGAGTGGGCCCCAAATGAAAAACTGTTTTTT.